This T cell receptor (beta chain) came from a study of blood T cell repertoires in COVID-19. Per the original data handling: Reference gene primer amplification gave nucleated cell count estimates. Clones were sequenced by immunoSEQ multiplex PCR, and TCRdb holds only the in-frame ones, with some missing. The V and J calls and clone size are taken from that table; D and trimming were inferred from the DNA. Altogether 230,000 or so clones are present, 70% to 85% being singletons, with the ten largest covering approximately 2.4%. CDR1 and CDR2 (germline): LGHDT, YNNKEL (reference sequence). V dropped 1 base and J dropped 1 base, with 10 bases sitting between them. CDR3 length equals 15 residues.

The chain employs TRBV3-1 (or the pseudogene TRBV3-2) and TRBJ2-5, with no clear D. Sequencing was performed on peripheral blood. The clonotype comes from a man in his forties who had recovered from COVID-19. This CDR3 reads CASSQVGPVQETQYF. CDR3 nucleotides: TGTGCCAGCAGCCAAGTCGGTCCGGTCCAAGAGACCCAGTACTTC.